This T cell receptor (beta chain) was documented in a study of CD8+ T cells in alopecia areata. Study-wide background: Tofacitinib was taken orally by treated patients, and the dose was 5 to 10 mg twice daily. The investigators scored severity in treated patients by the percentage of affected scalp area. Study observations and caveats: Against the mouse data, patients shared TCRs less clearly, possibly for HLA reasons.

There are 13 residues in the CDR3. Germline-derived CDR1 and CDR2 are SQVTM and ANQGSEA. J was trimmed by 6 bases and V by 3 bases; bases with no gene match: 7. Notes on this clone: Antigen: not known.

Specified treatment: oral pan-JAK inhibitor, 5-10 mg twice daily. It was cDNA, reverse transcribed from extracted RNA, that served as the sequencing template. TCRdb's table, derived via immunoSEQ multiplex PCR, lists solely in-frame clones and lacks some. Here the sample spans 70,000 or so clones, around 29% being singletons. The source is a human donor with alopecia areata. The sample was CD8+ T cells sorted from blood, taken at week 4, from a patient treated with tofacitinib. The chain links TRBV29-1 to TRBJ2-7, with 8 bases fitting TRBD2. CDR3 protein: CSVEGGRPLEQYF. As DNA, the CDR3 is TGCAGCGTTGAGGGCGGGAGGCCCCTCGAGCAGTACTTC.